Sequencing of this T cell receptor beta chain was carried out in a study of CD8+ T cells in alopecia areata. V lost 4 bases, J lost 5 bases, and 5 bases lay in between. The CDR3 is made up of 10 amino acids. CDR1 and CDR2 (germline): SQVTM, ANQGSEA. Study outcomes and limitations: Sharing of TCR sequences between patients (possibly for HLA-related reasons) was less clear than in mice.

Of note for this clone: Its antigen is not known.

Extraction of RNA preceded its reverse transcription into cDNA, which served as the sequencing template. This table comes from immunoSEQ multiplex PCR, and its TCRdb copy is limited to in-frame clones, with some not included. The table records 110,000 to 150,000 clones, 62% of them present only once. The source of this sequence is a human donor in good health. The V and J genes are TRBV29-1 and TRBJ1-1; D gene uncertain. The material sequenced was CD8+ T cells sorted from blood. CDR3 DNA sequence: TGCAGCGTTGTTGCGACTGAAGCTTTCTTT. It specifies CSVVATEAFF.